This TCR beta chain was captured by sequencing in a study of tumor and adjacent non-tumor tissue in lung cancer. Overall study context: Samples averaged around 4 million productive TCRbeta reads each.

Germline loops: CDR1 SGHAT, CDR2 FQNNGV. The CDR3 sequence is 13 residues long. General study points: TCR diversity was significantly greater in tumor than normal lung tissue.

The template was RNA from unsorted bulk tissue. Chemotherapy-naive patients with new lung cancer underwent thoracic surgery in China, August–late 2014. A modified ARM-PCR protocol with three rounds of nested PCR amplified TCRbeta. TCRdb re-called the multiplex PCR reads with MiXCR, one entry per CDR3 protein. The sample includes 100,000 to 150,000 distinct CDR3 sequences, roughly 64% of them seen just once. In the case of this clonotype: What it binds is not known. A junction end diverges from the germline sequence, so it may reflect a read error.

The chain is built from TRBV11-2 and TRBJ1-5; D is ambiguous. The sample taken for sequencing was lung tumor tissue. This TCR was recovered from a man aged 30 to 45 with non-small cell lung cancer. The DNA for the CDR3 is TGTGCCAGCAGCCGGGATAGCAAACAGCCACAGCATTTT. This translates into CASSRDSKQPQHF. Using reference TRBV11-2 and TRBJ1-5 for the parts outside the CDR3, the full variable domain is EAGVAQSPRYKIIEKRQSVAFWCNPISGHATLYWYQQILGQGPKLLIQFQNNGVVDDSQLPKDRFSAERLKGVDSTLKIQPAKLEDSAVYLCASSRDSKQPQHFGDGTRLSIL.